Below, 13 T cell receptor beta chains from the same sample are listed, as sequenced in a study of blood T cell repertoires in COVID-19. Generated by immunoSEQ multiplex PCR, the TCRdb table keeps only in-frame clones and is missing some. The sample records under 200,000 clones, approximately 84% being singletons. The specimen sequenced was peripheral blood. The receptor set was obtained from an elderly woman with acute or convalescent COVID-19.

Here the CDR3 reads CASRYRDRVYEQYF. Here the CDR3 DNA reads TGTGCCAGCAGGTACCGGGACAGGGTCTACGAGCAGTACTTC. V gene TRBV28 combines with J gene TRBJ2-7, with TRBD1 matching 9 bases. The CDR3 contains 14 residues. V gave up 6 bases and J gave up 3 bases; unmatched junction bases: 6. CDR1 is MDHEN, CDR2 SYDVKM, per germline.

The sample holds a few counts of this clone. The chain employs TRBV7-3 and TRBJ2-1, with 8 bases aligning to TRBD1. CDR1 is SGHTA and CDR2 is FQGTGA in the germline V gene. Germline trimming cut 5 bases from V and 9 bases from J; bases unmatched to any gene: 6. This CDR3 region has 13 residues. The CDR3 region is CASSTTGETEQFF. The CDR3 DNA is TGTGCCAGCAGCACGACAGGGGAGACTGAGCAGTTCTTC.

J is TRBJ2-7 and V is TRBV20-1; 7 bases agree with TRBD2. The length of the CDR3 is 13 residues. In germline, CDR1 is DFQATT, CDR2 SNEGSKA (reference sequence). The junction had 13 bases not matched to a gene; V was cut back by 3 bases and J by 11 bases. The CDR3 is CSASLLAARQEYF. Written as DNA, the CDR3 is TGCAGTGCTAGTCTTCTAGCGGCCCGTCAGGAGTACTTC.

Details on this clone: Additional DNA sequences in this sample encode the identical CDR3. The CDR3 bases are TGCGCCAGCAGCCAGGATGTGGCGGGAGGCACCGGGGAGCTGTTTTTT. Translation gives CASSQDVAGGTGELFF. The genes are TRBV4-3 and TRBJ2-2, with 8 bases identical to TRBD2. The length of the CDR3 is 16 residues. Germline CDR1 reads LGHNA; CDR2 reads YSLEER. Germline trimming cut 3 bases from V and 4 bases from J; bases unmatched to any gene: 7.

The V call is TRBV7-6, the J call TRBJ2-1; 7 nucleotides match TRBD1. Germline CDR1 and CDR2: SGHVS and FNYEAQ. The CDR3 is 12 residues long. With V trimmed by 7 bases and J by 7 bases, 4 bases remained unmatched. The CDR3 here is CASTGTDNEQFF. CDR3 nucleotide sequence: TGTGCCAGCACCGGGACAGATAATGAGCAGTTCTTC.

J is TRBJ1-1 and V is TRBV28; D possibly corresponds to TRBD1 (6 bases). V was clipped by 8 bases and J by 1 base, with 20 bases between them. The length of the CDR3 is 16 residues. CDR1 and CDR2 (germline): MDHEN, SYDVKM. The DNA for the CDR3 is TGTGCCAGCCGATGGAGGACAGAGGGGCCGAACACTGAAGCTTTCTTT. Its protein product is CASRWRTEGPNTEAFF.

V and J are TRBV5-1 and TRBJ2-7; a possible D gene is TRBD1 (6 bases). Germline V gene lookup returns CDR1 SGHRS and CDR2 YFSETQ. V dropped 5 bases and J dropped 0 bases, with 6 bases sitting between them. This CDR3 contains 12 residues. As DNA, the CDR3 is TGCGCCAGCAGGGACAGCTCCTACGAGCAGTACTTC. Translating gives CASRDSSYEQYF.

The V call is TRBV7-9, the J call TRBJ1-6; 12 nucleotides align to TRBD1. The length of the CDR3 is 15 residues. J lost 6 bases, V lost 5 bases, and 2 bases had no gene match. Germline loops: CDR1 SEHNR, CDR2 FQNEAQ (reference sequence). The CDR3 bases are TGTGCCAGCAGCGCGGGACAGGGGGCTAATTCACCCCTCCACTTT. Translated, it gives CASSAGQGANSPLHF.

This chain connects TRBV10-2 to TRBJ1-2; the D gene is possibly TRBD1 (6 bases). The CDR3 is 12 residues long. V was cut by 8 bases and J by 5 bases, with 12 bases left in between. Germline V gene lookup returns CDR1 WSHSY and CDR2 SAAADI. In nucleotides, the CDR3 is TGCGCCAGCGGTCAGGGGTATTATGGCTACACCTTC. Protein: CASGQGYYGYTF.

The V and J genes are TRBV5-1 and TRBJ2-5; D gene ambiguous. The germline V and J ends were trimmed by 0 bases and 5 bases, with 8 bases remaining between them. Per the germline V gene, CDR1 is SGHRS and CDR2 is YFSETQ. This CDR3 comprises 13 residues. The CDR3, as DNA: TGCGCCAGCAGCTTGGTCCCTTCGGAGACCCAGTACTTC. Translated, it gives CASSLVPSETQYF.

The V gene is TRBV5-1, the J gene TRBJ1-1; 8 bases map to TRBD1. Trimming at V came to 0 bases and at J to 0 bases, leaving 4 bases not matched to a gene. This CDR3 region has 16 residues. Germline V gives CDR1 SGHRS, CDR2 YFSETQ. The CDR3 sequence is CASSLVGQALNTEAFF. CDR3 in DNA: TGCGCCAGCAGCTTGGTGGGACAGGCCCTGAACACTGAAGCTTTCTTT.

The J gene is TRBJ1-1, the V gene TRBV27, with 8 bases identical to TRBD1. This CDR3 spans 14 amino acids. CDR1 and CDR2 (germline): MNHEY, SMNVEV (reference sequence). The J segment lost 6 bases and the V segment lost 7 bases, leaving 10 bases of the junction unmatched. CDR3 DNA sequence: TGTGCCAGCAAGCAAGCAGGGGGCAGGGCTGAAGCTTTCTTT. Amino acid sequence: CASKQAGGRAEAFF.

This clone was recorded once. The genes are TRBV9 and TRBJ1-1, with D perhaps matching TRBD1 (5 bases). V shed 7 bases and J shed 2 bases, with 15 bases lying between them. In germline, CDR1 is SGDLS, CDR2 YYNGEE. The CDR3 contains 14 residues. CDR3 sequence: CASGLLTDNTEAFF. CDR3 DNA: TGTGCCAGCGGGCTTCTGACAGATAACACTGAAGCTTTCTTT.